Below are 8 T cell receptor beta chains sequenced from a single sample in a study of blood T cell repertoires in COVID-19. Generated by immunoSEQ multiplex PCR, the TCRdb table keeps only in-frame clones and is missing some. The repertoire consists of over 300,000 clones, with 80% to 90% occurring once and the leading ten covering more than 9%. The sample comprised PBMCs or T cells enriched from blood (not recorded which). The source is a woman between 18 and 30 years old who had recovered from COVID-19.

In this sample, this clone turned up a few times. The chain uses TRBV28 and TRBJ1-4; 8 bases agree with TRBD1. The trim removed 4 bases at V and 7 bases at J, leaving 8 bases unmatched. Germline lookup yields CDR1 MDHEN and CDR2 SYDVKM. The CDR3 consists of 15 residues. CDR3 region: CASSSTGDVGEKLFF. In DNA, the CDR3 is TGTGCCAGCAGTTCGACAGGGGATGTTGGTGAAAAACTGTTTTTT.

V usage is TRBV7-8 and J usage is TRBJ1-5; D is ambiguous. The CDR3 loop spans 13 amino acids. With 5 bases removed from V and 7 bases from J, the gap between germline ends came to 12 bases. Per the germline V gene, CDR1 is SGHVS and CDR2 is FQNEAQ. In DNA, the CDR3 is TGTGCCAGCAGCACCCAATGGGCACAGCCCCAGCATTTT. It specifies CASSTQWAQPQHF.

The chain is built from TRBV9 and TRBJ1-3; 9 bases fit TRBD1. V shed 3 bases, J shed 2 bases, and the junction held 6 bases outside the gene matches. Germline-derived CDR1 and CDR2 are SGDLS and YYNGEE. The CDR3 consists of 16 residues. CDR3 nucleotide sequence: TGTGCCAGCAGCGCGAGAGGACAGGGGACTGGAAACACCATATATTTT. Translating gives CASSARGQGTGNTIYF.

The chain recombines TRBV4-2 with TRBJ1-5, with 7 positions matching TRBD1. This CDR3 has 16 amino acids. Germline CDR1 reads LGHNA; CDR2 reads YNFKEQ. The V gene end was trimmed by 1 base and the J gene end by 3 bases; junction bases not matched to a gene: 6. The CDR3, as DNA: TGTGCCAGCAGCCAAGCTTCCGGGACAGCCAATCAGCCCCAGCATTTT. Translation gives CASSQASGTANQPQHF.

This clone was recorded a few times. Distinct nucleotide sequences in the sample also encode this CDR3. J is TRBJ1-2 and V is TRBV28, with 9 bases lining up with TRBD1. The germline V gene has CDR1 MDHEN and CDR2 SYDVKM. Trimming took 4 bases from V and 5 from J; bases not matched to a gene: 5. CDR3 length equals 14 residues. The CDR3 region has the DNA TGTGCCAGCAGTTCCCCGGGACAGGGATATGGCTACACCTTC. Its translation is CASSSPGQGYGYTF.

The chain links TRBV14 to TRBJ2-7; D is undetermined. Between the trimmed V and J ends, which lost 1 base and 4 bases, there was a span of 2 bases. CDR1 SGHDN and CDR2 FVKESK come from the germline V gene. CDR3 length: 11 residues. The CDR3 region is CASSQAYEQYF. For the CDR3, the DNA is TGTGCCAGCAGCCAAGCTTACGAGCAGTACTTC.

V usage is TRBV11-2 and J usage is TRBJ1-6; TRBD1 agrees at 7 bases. The CDR3 loop spans 16 amino acids. The germline CDR1 and CDR2 sequences are SGHAT and FQNNGV. V was clipped by 4 bases and J by 5 bases; unmatched bases: 8. CDR3 coding DNA: TGTGCCAGCAGCTCAGTCGGGACAGAAAATAATTCACCCCTCCACTTT. Translated, it gives CASSSVGTENNSPLHF.

This clone was counted once. This chain connects TRBV5-6 to TRBJ1-3; D is uncertain. Trimming shortened V by 0 bases and J by 0 bases, and 13 bases separated the two germline ends. This CDR3 spans 17 amino acids. Looked up from germline, CDR1 is SGHDT and CDR2 is YYEEEE. CDR3 nucleotide sequence: TGTGCCAGCAGCTTGGGTTTGGCATCCCCCTCTGGAAACACCATATATTTT. Its translation is CASSLGLASPSGNTIYF.